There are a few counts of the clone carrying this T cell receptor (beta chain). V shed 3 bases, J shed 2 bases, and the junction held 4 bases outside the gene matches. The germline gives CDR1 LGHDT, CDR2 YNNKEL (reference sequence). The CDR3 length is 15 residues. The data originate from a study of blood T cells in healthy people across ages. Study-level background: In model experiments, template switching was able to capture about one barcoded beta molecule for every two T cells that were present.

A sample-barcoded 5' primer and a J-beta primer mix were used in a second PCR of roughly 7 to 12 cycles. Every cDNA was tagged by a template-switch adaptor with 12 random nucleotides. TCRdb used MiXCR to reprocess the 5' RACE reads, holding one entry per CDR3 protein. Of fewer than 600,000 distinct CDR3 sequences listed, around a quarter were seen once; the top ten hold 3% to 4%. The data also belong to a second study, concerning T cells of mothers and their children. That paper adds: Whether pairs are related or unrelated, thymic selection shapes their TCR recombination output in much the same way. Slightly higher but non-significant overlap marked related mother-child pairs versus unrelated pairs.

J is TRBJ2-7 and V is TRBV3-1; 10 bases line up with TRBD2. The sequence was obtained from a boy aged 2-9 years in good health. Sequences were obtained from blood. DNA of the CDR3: TGTGCCAGCAGCCAGGAAGCGGGAGGGGCCTACGAGCAGTACTTC. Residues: CASSQEAGGAYEQYF.